The next 25 T cell receptor beta chains were all read from a single sample in a study of cytomegalovirus exposure and HLA in healthy donors. Researchers ran the PCR with 60 Vbeta and 13 Jbeta primers. The data were produced by immunoSEQ multiplex PCR, yet TCRdb's version contains in-frame clones alone and is incomplete. The sample shows around 190,000 clones, 85% of them seen only once. The sample consisted of PBMCs. All receptors derive from a woman in her fifties or sixties in good health and CMV-seronegative.

In nucleotides, the CDR3 is TGTGCCAGCCTTCCCGGGACAGGGAGTCACGAGCAGTACTTC. It is translated as CASLPGTGSHEQYF. This chain uses TRBV28 with TRBJ2-5; TRBD1 agrees at 9 bases. The J call may be in error: the DNA end matches TRBJ2-7 better. Per germline, CDR1 MDHEN and CDR2 SYDVKM. This CDR3 is built from 14 residues.

This clone was counted once. This rearrangement joins TRBV6-5 to TRBJ2-4, with D possibly TRBD1 on 6 matching bases. Germline CDR1 and CDR2: MNHEY and SVGAGI. The CDR3 spans 15 residues. V was pared by 7 bases and J by 6 bases, with 19 bases between. As DNA, the CDR3 is TGTGCCAGCACCGAACAGGGCCGTGGTGGAAACATTCAGTACTTC. This gives the protein CASTEQGRGGNIQYF.

This chain links TRBV5-1 with TRBJ2-2, with TRBD2 matching 7 bases. J was trimmed by 7 bases and V by 6 bases; bases with no gene match: 21. From germline, CDR1 is SGHRS and CDR2 YFSETQ. This CDR3 has 18 residues. CDR3 region: CASKTSGNSGMLGGELFF. The CDR3 DNA reads as TGCGCCAGCAAGACCTCAGGGAACAGCGGGATGCTCGGCGGGGAGCTGTTTTTT.

This rearrangement joins TRBV5-1 to TRBJ2-3, with 8 bases matching TRBD2. Germline V lookup: CDR1 SGHRS, CDR2 YFSETQ. The CDR3 covers 16 residues. V lost 4 bases, J lost 3 bases, and 10 bases stayed unmatched. The CDR3 spells CASSLGGLVRTDTQYF. In DNA, the CDR3 is TGCGCCAGCAGCCTGGGGGGACTAGTGAGGACAGATACGCAGTATTTT.

This rearrangement joins TRBV28 to TRBJ2-2; possible D gene TRBD1, 6 bases. The CDR3 is 15 residues long. Germline CDR1 MDHEN, CDR2 SYDVKM. Trimming removed 5 bases from V and 5 bases from J, with 15 bases in between. The CDR3 region is CASSVTGRRTGELFF. CDR3 sequence (DNA): TGTGCCAGCAGTGTAACAGGGCGTAGGACCGGGGAGCTGTTTTTT. Together with reference TRBV28 and TRBJ2-2, the CDR3 gives the full variable domain: DVKVTQSSRYLVKRTGEKVFLECVQDMDHENMFWYRQDPGLGLRLIYFSYDVKMKEKGDIPEGYSVSREKKERFSLILESASTNQTSMYLCASSVTGRRTGELFFGEGSRLTVL.

This clone was picked up a small number of times. The sample has other DNA sequences that encode this CDR3 too. The chain joins TRBV5-1 to TRBJ1-5, with a tentative D call TRBD1 (5 bases). The CDR3 has 15 residues. Germline V gene data show CDR1 as SGHRS and CDR2 as YFSETQ. V gave up 0 bases and J gave up 0 bases, with 7 bases separating them. The CDR3 reads CASSLGGYSNQPQHF. The CDR3 nucleotides are TGCGCCAGCAGCTTGGGGGGCTATAGCAATCAGCCCCAGCATTTT.

The V gene is TRBV13, the J gene TRBJ2-7, with 7 bases matching TRBD1. Germline CDR1 is PRHDT and CDR2 is FYEKMQ (reference sequence). Germline trimming cut 4 bases from V and 2 bases from J; bases unmatched to any gene: 11. CDR3 length equals 16 residues. CDR3 in DNA: TGTGCCAGCAGCTCCCGACCCGGGACAGAAACCTACGAGCAGTACTTC. This gives the protein CASSSRPGTETYEQYF.

The V and J genes are TRBV28 and TRBJ2-2; 8 positions match TRBD2. The CDR3 has 15 residues. The germline V gene has CDR1 MDHEN and CDR2 SYDVKM. The V segment lost 5 bases and the J segment 6 bases; nucleotides outside the gene matches: 8. This CDR3 is CASSVGAGVPGELFF. For the CDR3, the DNA is TGTGCCAGCAGTGTCGGAGCGGGAGTCCCCGGGGAGCTGTTTTTT.

This clone was counted once. V is TRBV19 and J is TRBJ1-1; D might be TRBD1 (5 bases). With 6 bases removed from V and 8 bases from J, the gap between germline ends came to 16 bases. Germline CDR1 reads LNHDA; CDR2 reads SQIVND (reference sequence). The CDR3 loop spans 13 amino acids. Here the CDR3 reads CASSSNQGGEAFF. The CDR3 DNA is TGTGCCAGTAGCAGCAACCAGGGAGGAGAAGCTTTCTTT.

This clone showed up just a few times. J is TRBJ1-4 and V is TRBV25-1; maybe TRBD1 (6 bases). The CDR3 sequence is 17 residues long. Trimming took off 1 base at V and 8 bases at J, with 20 bases between the two ends. The V gene's germline CDR1 is MGHDK and CDR2 SYGVNS. The CDR3 here is CASSESGGGREREKLFF. CDR3 coding DNA: TGTGCCAGCAGTGAATCCGGGGGGGGGCGGGAAAGAGAAAAACTGTTTTTT.

V gene TRBV7-6 combines with J gene TRBJ1-1; TRBD1 aligns across 7 bases. The CDR3 runs 15 residues. With 5 bases clipped from V and 0 bases from J, the junction kept 6 bases outside the gene matches. The germline CDR1 and CDR2 sequences are SGHVS and FNYEAQ. CDR3 bases: TGTGCCAGCAGCGCGGGACAGCCAATGAACACTGAAGCTTTCTTT. This sequence encodes CASSAGQPMNTEAFF.

The CDR3: CASSEYGGGPETQYF. The CDR3 bases are TGTGCCAGCAGTGAATATGGGGGGGGTCCAGAGACCCAGTACTTC. The chain recombines TRBV25-1 with TRBJ2-5, with 7 bases that match TRBD2. J was trimmed by 4 bases and V by 0 bases; bases with no gene match: 5. CDR3 size: 15 residues. The germline gives CDR1 MGHDK, CDR2 SYGVNS.

CDR3 DNA sequence: TGTGCCAGCAGTTATTCAACACTAGCGGGAGGGCTTAATGAGCAGTTCTTC. Translating gives CASSYSTLAGGLNEQFF. The chain combines TRBV5-6 with TRBJ2-1; 13 nucleotides agree with TRBD2. Germline CDR1 SGHDT, CDR2 YYEEEE. V shed 5 bases, J shed 7 bases, and the junction held 12 bases outside the gene matches. The CDR3 has 17 residues.

This clone was seen only a few times. CDR3 bases: TGTGCCAGCAGTTACGCGGATACGCAGTATTTT. Translating gives CASSYADTQYF. V usage is TRBV6-5 and J usage is TRBJ2-3; D is undetermined. V was pared by 2 bases and J by 6 bases, with 3 bases between. In germline, CDR1 is MNHEY, CDR2 SVGAGI. This CDR3 is 11 amino acids long.

The J gene is TRBJ2-5, the V gene TRBV14; 12 nucleotides align to TRBD2. The junction had 14 bases not matched to a gene; V was cut back by 2 bases and J by 4 bases. There are 19 residues in the CDR3. Germline V gene data show CDR1 as SGHDN and CDR2 as FVKESK. The CDR3 reads CASSQPAGLAGGNGETQYF. CDR3 sequence (DNA): TGTGCCAGCAGCCAACCTGCTGGGCTAGCGGGAGGGAACGGAGAGACCCAGTACTTC.

This chain links TRBV11-2 with TRBJ2-7; 8 bases are shared with TRBD2. Germline V gene lookup returns CDR1 SGHAT and CDR2 FQNNGV. The junction had 14 bases not matched to a gene; V was cut back by 1 base and J by 6 bases. This CDR3 has 17 residues. CDR3 sequence reads: CASSLGGVGLGEAEQYF. DNA for the CDR3: TGTGCCAGCAGCTTAGGGGGGGTGGGACTAGGGGAGGCCGAGCAGTACTTC.

The rearrangement uses TRBV19 and TRBJ1-3; no clear D. The germline CDR1 and CDR2 sequences are LNHDA and SQIVND (reference sequence). V shed 5 bases and J shed 0 bases, with 5 bases lying between them. The CDR3 is 13 amino acids. Written as DNA, the CDR3 is TGTGCCAGTAGTGTGAGCTCTGGAAACACCATATATTTT. Translated: CASSVSSGNTIYF.

This clone came up a few times. V is TRBV7-9 and J is TRBJ2-2; 14 nucleotides align to TRBD2. Germline V lookup: CDR1 SEHNR, CDR2 FQNEAQ (reference sequence). This CDR3 spans 19 amino acids. Losses at the gene ends were 4 bases for V and 3 bases for J; bases not matched to a gene: 10. The CDR3 DNA is TGTGCCAGCAGCTCGACTGGGGGACTAGCGGGAGAGTACACCGGGGAGCTGTTTTTT. Protein product: CASSSTGGLAGEYTGELFF.

The chain carries TRBV28 and TRBJ1-5; D not certain. The germline V and J ends were trimmed by 2 bases and 3 bases, with 8 bases remaining between them. CDR1 and CDR2 (germline): MDHEN, SYDVKM. CDR3 size: 14 residues. The CDR3 nucleotides read TGTGCCAGCAGTTTAGGCAGTCTCAATCAGCCCCAGCATTTT. Its protein is CASSLGSLNQPQHF.

The V and J genes are TRBV27 and TRBJ1-4, with D maybe TRBD1 (6 bases). Germline CDR1 is MNHEY and CDR2 is SMNVEV (reference sequence). The CDR3 is made up of 14 amino acids. V gave up 5 bases and J gave up 8 bases, with 15 bases separating them. The CDR3 DNA follows: TGTGCCAGCAGTCCCAGGGGTCGGTGGGAAAAACTGTTTTTT. Its translation: CASSPRGRWEKLFF.

The chain uses TRBV18 and TRBJ2-5, with 8 bases identical to TRBD2. Trimming at V came to 2 bases and at J to 4 bases, leaving 3 bases not matched to a gene. CDR3 size: 14 residues. Germline values: CDR1 KGHSH, CDR2 LQKENI. CDR3 amino acids: CASSPGTSGETQYF. The CDR3, as DNA: TGTGCCAGCTCACCAGGGACTAGTGGAGAGACCCAGTACTTC.

V gene TRBV7-9 combines with J gene TRBJ2-7; 7 positions agree with TRBD1. From germline, CDR1 is SEHNR and CDR2 FQNEAQ (reference sequence). Trimming took 4 bases from V and 2 from J; bases not matched to a gene: 5. The CDR3 loop spans 14 amino acids. CDR3 sequence: CASSWGTATYEQYF. The CDR3 coding sequence is TGTGCCAGCAGCTGGGGGACAGCGACCTACGAGCAGTACTTC.

This chain joins TRBV27 and TRBJ1-4; the D gene is possibly TRBD1 (5 bases). Germline loops: CDR1 MNHEY, CDR2 SMNVEV (reference sequence). V lost 6 bases to trimming and J lost 1 base, with 15 bases between them. There are 16 residues in the CDR3. The CDR3 sequence is CASRAWGGGTNEKLFF. The CDR3 DNA is TGTGCCAGCAGGGCCTGGGGGGGTGGAACTAATGAAAAACTGTTTTTT.

Notes on this clone: An end of the junction differs from the germline gene, which may be a read error. The J gene is TRBJ2-1, the V gene TRBV5-1; D gene uncertain. CDR1 is SGHRS and CDR2 is YFSETQ in the germline V gene. This CDR3 has 12 residues. The CDR3 DNA sequence: TGCGCCAGCAGCTTGGAAGGCGCGGTTTCGGTCTTC. Encoded protein: CASSLEGAVSVF. The full variable domain, with the rest looked up from reference TRBV5-1 and TRBJ2-1, is KAGVTQTPRYLIKTRGQQVTLSCSPISGHRSVSWYQQTPGQGLQFLFEYFSETQRNKGNFPGRFSGRQFSNSRSEMNVSTLELGDSALYLCASSLEGAVSVFGPGTRLTVL.

The chain couples TRBV19 to TRBJ2-2, with D unclear. With 7 bases removed from V and 2 bases from J, the gap between germline ends came to 8 bases. CDR1 LNHDA and CDR2 SQIVND come from the germline V gene (reference sequence). The CDR3 has 13 residues. Here the CDR3 reads CASTEFNTGELFF. The CDR3 DNA reads as TGTGCCAGTACCGAGTTTAACACCGGGGAGCTGTTTTTT.